A selection of T cell receptor beta chains follows, all from one sample in a study of post-analysis software for immune sequencing data. TCRdb redid the calling of the PCR reads with MiXCR, one entry per CDR3 protein. The data contain around 700,000 distinct CDR3 sequences, approximately 60% of them seen just once; the ten biggest clones take up around 10%. Sample: blood. These receptors were taken from a girl aged 2-10 years with multiple sclerosis. The CDR3 runs from the conserved cysteine through the conserved F or W. Fields, in order: V gene, CDR3 protein.

v_call: TRBV7-9; cdr3_aa: CASSSLAGANNEQFF
v_call: TRBV2; cdr3_aa: CASSAGTGYEKLFF
v_call: TRBV3-1; cdr3_aa: CASNQGNTGELFF
v_call: TRBV3-1; cdr3_aa: CASSQDIRGEQFF
v_call: TRBV20-1; cdr3_aa: CSARMGSSGGARYNEQFF
v_call: TRBV6-2/TRBV6-3; cdr3_aa: CASTMTVPSYEQYF
v_call: TRBV20-1; cdr3_aa: CSARASDNNYGYTF
v_call: TRBV15; cdr3_aa: CATGDRSSYEQYF
v_call: TRBV29-1; cdr3_aa: CSVALPGELFF
v_call: TRBV20-1; cdr3_aa: CSARDMARDLLGGNEQFF
v_call: TRBV7-9; cdr3_aa: CASSHPTPSSYNEQFF
v_call: TRBV5-4; cdr3_aa: CASSAPQGTTDTQYF
v_call: TRBV7-2; cdr3_aa: CASSLATGIMNEQFF
v_call: TRBV20-1; cdr3_aa: CSARKAVTYEQYF
v_call: TRBV7-2; cdr3_aa: CASTAGHQETQYF
v_call: TRBV20-1; cdr3_aa: CSARGGADTQYF
v_call: TRBV5-1; cdr3_aa: CASSLGGRAPDTQYF
v_call: TRBV6-5; cdr3_aa: CASSWDYPDVGGNEQFF
v_call: TRBV30; cdr3_aa: CAWSGQLNTEAFF
v_call: TRBV4-3; cdr3_aa: CASSQDGPGDTQYF
v_call: TRBV6-5; cdr3_aa: CASSYTDRVTQYF
v_call: TRBV10-3; cdr3_aa: CAISGSTSGGREQYF
v_call: TRBV5-5; cdr3_aa: CASSLKDEQYF
v_call: TRBV15; cdr3_aa: CATSRVRDDQPQHF
v_call: TRBV7-2; cdr3_aa: CASSLGGLGGSTDTQYF
v_call: TRBV12-3/TRBV12-4; cdr3_aa: CASSSGTARYGQYF
v_call: TRBV29-1; cdr3_aa: CSVALTDTYEQYF
v_call: TRBV5-1; cdr3_aa: CASSSTGTASNYGYTF
v_call: TRBV7-2; cdr3_aa: CASSLVPPGYQETQYF
v_call: TRBV4-1; cdr3_aa: CASSHRDVVQAKNIQYF
v_call: TRBV10-3; cdr3_aa: CAISESGENQPQHF
v_call: TRBV20-1; cdr3_aa: CSATGTGGYNEQFF
v_call: TRBV5-1; cdr3_aa: CASSSLGLETQYF
v_call: TRBV2; cdr3_aa: CASSASGGIYEQYF
v_call: TRBV12-3/TRBV12-4; cdr3_aa: CASSSATGRTEAFF
v_call: TRBV3-1; cdr3_aa: CASSTWTGYFYGYTF
v_call: TRBV29-1; cdr3_aa: CSVAPRMRDYGYTF
v_call: TRBV5-1; cdr3_aa: CASSQALTQYF
v_call: TRBV6-6; cdr3_aa: CAPHPQETQYF
v_call: TRBV20-1; cdr3_aa: CSATSGTGRIEQYF
v_call: TRBV15; cdr3_aa: CATSPRGGLSTDTQYF
v_call: TRBV11-2; cdr3_aa: CASSWEPLGQETQYF